Below are 23 T cell receptor beta chains sequenced from a single sample in a study of radiotherapy plus CTLA-4 blockade in lung cancer. The data were produced by immunoSEQ multiplex PCR, yet TCRdb's version contains in-frame clones alone and is incomplete. The sample consists of about 98,000 clones, about 81% of them appearing once. Sequenced here: peripheral blood, sampled from a patient treated with radiotherapy plus ipilimumab. The receptors stem from a human donor with non-small cell lung cancer who had a partial response to radiotherapy plus ipilimumab.

The gene calls are TRBV10-1 and TRBJ2-5, with TRBD1 matching 7 bases. Germline values: CDR1 WNHNN, CDR2 SYGVQD (reference sequence). V dropped 2 bases and J dropped 1; count of bases not matched to a gene: 1. This CDR3 comprises 14 residues. This CDR3 is CASSEDRAQETQYF. As DNA, the CDR3 is TGCGCCAGCAGTGAGGACAGGGCCCAAGAGACCCAGTACTTC.

This clone was detected a few times. The chain links TRBV18 to TRBJ2-1; the D is unclear. The CDR3 extends over 13 amino acids. Trimming stripped 2 bases from V and 6 bases from J, with 8 bases between. From germline, CDR1 is KGHSH and CDR2 LQKENI. The CDR3 DNA reads as TGTGCCAGCTCACCATCAGGTCCCAATGAGCAGTTCTTC. Residues: CASSPSGPNEQFF. The variable domain in full, with the rest retrieved from reference TRBV18 and TRBJ2-1, is NAGVMQNPRHLVRRRGQEARLRCSPMKGHSHVYWYRQLPEEGLKFMVYLQKENIIDESGMPKERFSAEFPKEGPSILRIQQVVRGDSAAYFCASSPSGPNEQFFGPGTRLTVL.

The chain has TRBV28 and TRBJ1-4; a possible D gene is TRBD1 (6 bases). The V and J ends lost 5 bases and 8 bases respectively, with 12 bases between them. This CDR3 has 13 amino acids. Germline V gene lookup returns CDR1 MDHEN and CDR2 SYDVKM. CDR3: CASSLGQQEKLFF. CDR3 nucleotides: TGTGCCAGCAGTCTAGGACAGCAAGAAAAACTGTTTTTT. Full variable domain (rest looked up from reference TRBV28 and TRBJ1-4): DVKVTQSSRYLVKRTGEKVFLECVQDMDHENMFWYRQDPGLGLRLIYFSYDVKMKEKGDIPEGYSVSREKKERFSLILESASTNQTSMYLCASSLGQQEKLFFGSGTQLSVL.

The chain employs TRBV7-9 and TRBJ2-3; D ambiguous. Trimming cost V 1 base and J 6 bases, with 11 bases left between them. Germline CDR1 and CDR2: SEHNR and FQNEAQ (reference sequence). The CDR3 length is 14 residues. As DNA, the CDR3 is TGTGCCAGCAGCTTAGGCGGCCAGCAGGATACGCAGTATTTT. Translated, it gives CASSLGGQQDTQYF.

The rearrangement uses TRBV28 and TRBJ1-5; tentative D call: TRBD1 (5 bases). The germline V gene has CDR1 MDHEN and CDR2 SYDVKM. V was cut by 6 bases and J by 7 bases, with 16 bases left in between. This CDR3 has 14 amino acids. The CDR3 here is CASSRVGGSQPQHF. CDR3 coding DNA: TGTGCCAGCAGCCGTGTCGGGGGTAGCCAGCCCCAGCATTTT.

This clone has more than one count but fewer than ten. The J gene is TRBJ2-3, the V gene TRBV5-8, with a weak D call TRBD1 (5 bases). The CDR3 covers 14 residues. Deletions cut 4 bases from V and 0 bases from J, with 9 bases between. Per germline, CDR1 SGHTS and CDR2 YDEGEE. The CDR3 DNA sequence: TGTGCCAGCAGCCCTGACAGAAGCACAGATACGCAGTATTTT. Its translation is CASSPDRSTDTQYF.

The chain is built from TRBV5-1 and TRBJ1-1; no clear D gene. The V end was cut by 2 bases, the J end by 4 bases, with 15 bases between. CDR1 is SGHRS, CDR2 YFSETQ, per germline. The CDR3 covers 15 residues. CDR3 region: CASSFAGEGFTEAFF. Written as DNA, the CDR3 is TGCGCCAGCAGCTTCGCCGGGGAGGGCTTCACTGAAGCTTTCTTT. The entire variable domain, with the rest obtained from reference TRBV5-1 and TRBJ1-1, is as follows: KAGVTQTPRYLIKTRGQQVTLSCSPISGHRSVSWYQQTPGQGLQFLFEYFSETQRNKGNFPGRFSGRQFSNSRSEMNVSTLELGDSALYLCASSFAGEGFTEAFFGQGTRLTVV.

The chain links TRBV27 to TRBJ1-1; D remains unclear. This CDR3 is 13 amino acids long. With 6 bases removed from V and 1 base from J, the gap between germline ends came to 9 bases. Germline-derived CDR1 and CDR2 are MNHEY and SMNVEV (reference sequence). The CDR3 loop is CASSATSNTEAFF. The CDR3 nucleotides are TGTGCCAGCAGCGCGACATCGAACACTGAAGCTTTCTTT.

This rearrangement joins TRBV7-2 to TRBJ1-2; 7 bases are a match to TRBD1. The length of the CDR3 is 14 residues. Germline V CDR1 and CDR2: SGHTA, FQGNSA. V dropped 3 bases and J dropped 7; count of bases not matched to a gene: 8. The CDR3 DNA reads TGTGCCAGCAGCTTTGCCGACAGGGCAAGTGGCTACACCTTC. This encodes CASSFADRASGYTF.

This clone has a single count. This chain links TRBV27 with TRBJ1-1; no clear D. The germline gives CDR1 MNHEY, CDR2 SMNVEV (reference sequence). V lost 0 bases to trimming and J lost 3 bases, with 8 bases between them. There are 14 residues in the CDR3. CDR3 loop: CASSLSRSHTEAFF. CDR3 nucleotide sequence: TGTGCCAGCAGTTTATCCAGGTCCCACACTGAAGCTTTCTTT.

This sequence joins TRBV7-9 and TRBJ2-2; 13 nucleotides align to TRBD2. The CDR3 is 17 residues long. Germline-derived CDR1 and CDR2 are SEHNR and FQNEAQ (reference sequence). After removal of 5 bases from V and 4 bases from J, the junction contained 7 bases not matched to a gene. As DNA, the CDR3 is TGTGCCAGCAGCCCAAAGGGACTAGCGGGACGCACCGGGGAGCTGTTTTTT. It specifies CASSPKGLAGRTGELFF.

The CDR3 protein is CASSDPGTEAFF. The CDR3 DNA is TGTGCCAGCAGTGACCCAGGGACTGAAGCTTTCTTT. The chain couples TRBV25-1 to TRBJ1-1; D might be TRBD1 (5 bases). CDR1 and CDR2 from the germline V gene are MGHDK and SYGVNS. The CDR3 covers 12 residues. Trimming took 3 bases from V and 5 from J, leaving 7 bases between them. The full variable domain, completed using reference TRBV25-1 and TRBJ1-1, is EADIYQTPRYLVIGTGKKITLECSQTMGHDKMYWYQQDPGMELHLIHYSYGVNSTEKGDLSSESTVSRIRTEHFPLTLESARPSHTSQYLCASSDPGTEAFFGQGTRLTVV.

The chain carries TRBV11-1 and TRBJ2-1; D ambiguous. Trimming pared 5 bases from V and 8 bases from J, leaving 19 bases between. Germline V lookup: CDR1 SGHAT, CDR2 FQDESV (reference sequence). The CDR3 is made up of 15 amino acids. The CDR3 nucleotides are TGTGCCAGCAGCCCCGCTAGATCGGTTATGGATGAGCAGTTCTTC. As protein: CASSPARSVMDEQFF.

V and J are TRBV7-8 and TRBJ2-5, with a tentative D call TRBD2 (6 bases). The CDR3 is made up of 13 amino acids. The germline V gene has CDR1 SGHVS and CDR2 FQNEAQ. The V end was cut by 2 bases, the J end by 7 bases, with 11 bases between. CDR3 region: CASSLREEGTQYF. CDR3 sequence (DNA): TGTGCCAGCAGCTTAAGGGAGGAGGGGACCCAGTACTTC.

The chain has TRBV5-1 and TRBJ2-5, with 9 bases lining up with TRBD1. V trimming: 4 bases; J trimming: 5 bases; junction bases outside the gene matches: 15. The CDR3 contains 17 residues. Germline values: CDR1 SGHRS, CDR2 YFSETQ. DNA of the CDR3: TGCGCCAGCAGCCCCGGACAGGGGAAGGGGGCTTGGGAGACCCAGTACTTC. Protein product: CASSPGQGKGAWETQYF.

The chain recombines TRBV29-1 with TRBJ2-3, with 9 positions matching TRBD2. The germline V gene has CDR1 SQVTM and CDR2 ANQGSEA. The V and J ends lost 4 bases and 4 bases, in that order; junction bases with no gene match: 3. CDR3 size: 13 residues. The CDR3 DNA follows: TGCAGCGTTGCACTAGCGGGTTCAGATACGCAGTATTTT. Its translation is CSVALAGSDTQYF.

Regarding this clone: At one of its ends the junction is not consistent with the germline gene, which may arise from a read error. The genes are TRBV29-1 and TRBJ1-4; 7 bases agree with TRBD1. This CDR3 is 14 amino acids long. Germline loops: CDR1 SQVTM, CDR2 ANQGSEA. CDR3 in DNA: TGCAGCGTCGAAGCCAACAGGGGTGGTGAAAAACTGTTTTTT. It encodes CSVEANRGGEKLFF.

There are a few counts of this clone. The genes are TRBV6-5 and TRBJ1-3, with D tentatively TRBD1 (5 bases). Germline assignment: CDR1 MNHEY and CDR2 SVGAGI. V was clipped by 7 bases and J by 0 bases, with 10 bases between them. This CDR3 contains 14 residues. Here the CDR3 reads CASKTGVSGNTIYF. CDR3 DNA sequence: TGTGCCAGCAAAACGGGGGTCTCTGGAAACACCATATATTTT.

The rearrangement uses TRBV7-2 and TRBJ2-5, with 7 nucleotides matching TRBD2. The J call is doubtful: the DNA matches TRBJ2-7 better. Germline loops: CDR1 SGHTA, CDR2 FQGNSA. The CDR3 is made up of 14 amino acids. The CDR3 DNA is TGTGCCAGCAGCTCGAGACTAGCCGCCCCCGAGCAGTACTTC. This sequence encodes CASSSRLAAPEQYF.

There are a few counts of this clone. The rearrangement joins TRBV30 to TRBJ2-1, with TRBD1 as a possible D gene (5 bases). Germline V CDR1 and CDR2: GTSNPN, SVGIG (reference sequence). This CDR3 is built from 13 residues. V was shortened by 2 bases and J by 0 bases, with 5 bases between the two germline ends. For the CDR3, the DNA is TGTGCCTGGAGTCAGGGCTCCTACAATGAGCAGTTCTTC. Translation gives CAWSQGSYNEQFF.

This clone was observed once. The chain recombines TRBV4-1 with TRBJ1-2; D is unclear. The CDR3 runs to 15 residues. The V end was cut by 1 base, the J end by 0 bases, with 9 bases between. Germline-derived CDR1 and CDR2 are MGHRA and YSYEKL. The CDR3 is CASSQGPDSNYGYTF. The CDR3 nucleotides are TGCGCCAGCAGCCAAGGTCCGGACTCTAACTATGGCTACACCTTC.

The chain carries TRBV2 and TRBJ2-7; 10 nucleotides line up with TRBD1. Germline values: CDR1 SNHLY, CDR2 FYNNEI. The ends lost 8 bases at V and 2 bases at J; junction bases unmatched: 0. The CDR3 extends over 12 amino acids. The CDR3 loop is CASGQGAYEQYF. The CDR3 nucleotides read TGTGCCAGCGGACAGGGGGCCTACGAGCAGTACTTC. Based on the CDR3 plus reference TRBV2 and TRBJ2-7, the full variable domain is EPEVTQTPSHQVTQMGQEVILRCVPISNHLYFYWYRQILGQKVEFLVSFYNNEISEKSEIFDDQFSVERPDGSNFTLKIRSTKLEDSAMYFCASGQGAYEQYFGPGTRLTVT.

The V gene is TRBV6-1, the J gene TRBJ2-6, with 7 nucleotides matching TRBD1. Germline V gives CDR1 MNHNS, CDR2 SASEGT. V gave up 6 bases and J gave up 2 bases; unmatched junction bases: 4. This CDR3 has 15 residues. The CDR3 loop reads CASSDRVTGANVLTF. In nucleotides, the CDR3 is TGTGCCAGCAGCGACAGGGTCACTGGGGCCAACGTCCTGACTTTC.